This entry is about one T cell receptor beta chain. Distinct nucleotide sequences in the sample also encode this CDR3. This sample is part of a study of OX40 agonist ivuxolimab in advanced cancers. Assay used: immunoSEQ multiplex PCR; TCRdb lists only in-frame clones, some missing. The table shows approximately 15,000 clones, with approximately 80% occurring only once. Germline V CDR1 and CDR2: LGHNA, YSLEER. Trimming took 0 bases from V and 3 from J, leaving 6 bases between them. The CDR3 has 13 residues. The sample was CD4+ or CD8+ T cells sorted from blood, taken in a trial of the OX40 agonist ivuxolimab. This sequence originates from an adult with an advanced solid tumor such as melanoma, head and neck, liver or kidney cancer. J is TRBJ2-7 and V is TRBV4-3; possibly TRBD1 for D (5 bases). The CDR3 DNA reads as TGCGCCAGCAGCCAAGAGCAGGGCTACGAGCAGTACTTC. As protein: CASSQEQGYEQYF.